Listed below are T cell receptor beta chains from one sample, sequenced in a study of OX40 agonist ivuxolimab in advanced cancers. Clones were read by immunoSEQ multiplex PCR, and TCRdb kept only the in-frame ones, dropping some. In the table there are about 73,000 clones, over 80% of which are singletons. This sample comprised CD4+ or CD8+ T cells sorted from blood, obtained in a trial of the OX40 agonist ivuxolimab. Receptors were obtained from an adult with an advanced solid tumor such as melanoma, head and neck, liver or kidney cancer. CDR3s leave out the opening cysteine and the closing phenylalanine or tryptophan.

TRBV6-5	12	TRBJ1-1	ASSERVLGTEAF
TRBV5-1	11	TRBJ2-3	ASSLETAATQY
TRBV7-9	10	TRBJ1-1	ASRPGVDEAF
TRBV15	14	TRBJ2-7	ATSRDHLGAGYEQY
TRBV5-1	11	TRBJ2-3	ASEDYSADTQY
TRBV5-1	13	TRBJ2-1	ASSPTGQGQGEQF
TRBV6-6	12	TRBJ2-3	AGRGGRGTDTQY
TRBV5-1	15	TRBJ2-2	ASSFRGTAGVSGELF
TRBV10-3	13	TRBJ2-5	AISEASGLQETQY
TRBV19	13	TRBJ2-2	ASSIKALYTGELF
TRBV6-5	13	TRBJ2-2	ASSVQGAAAGELF
TRBV9	11	TRBJ1-1	ASSYRWNTEAF
TRBV2	11	TRBJ2-3	ASRGTSSDTQY
TRBV28	13	TRBJ2-1	ASSRTSGRANEQF
TRBV19	19	TRBJ2-7	ASSMTALAGDGRRGSYEQY
TRBV7-3	12	TRBJ2-1	ASSLTGSNNEQF
TRBV28	13	TRBJ2-1	ASSRLAGVSNEQF
TRBV6-5	13	TRBJ2-7	ASSYSTGVSYEQY
TRBV7-9	14	TRBJ2-1	ASSLYIASEHNEQF
TRBV5-6	14	TRBJ2-3	ASSLVRGRGTDTQY
TRBV20-1	9	TRBJ2-7	SAREVYEQY
TRBV28	11	TRBJ1-2	ASSLRDRDGYT
TRBV14	13	TRBJ2-3	ASSQALGSTDTQY
TRBV4-2	13	TRBJ2-3	ASSQGDSSTDTQY
TRBV30	12	TRBJ2-5	AWNSGLAQETQY
TRBV11-3	11	TRBJ2-7	ASTYQYSYEQY
TRBV27	11	TRBJ2-7	ASSFRQSYEQY
TRBV5-4	13	TRBJ2-3	ASSLPGAAADTQY
TRBV27	11	TRBJ2-7	ASKGLLAGVTY
TRBV7-3	12	TRBJ1-6	ASSLGPYNSPLH
TRBV7-7	11	TRBJ2-5	ASSLDRGYTQY
TRBV7-9	12	TRBJ2-3	ASSPVGGADTQY
TRBV14	12	TRBJ1-6	ASSPGRANSPLH
TRBV4-2	14	TRBJ2-5	ASSQDTSGIQETQY
TRBV7-8	13	TRBJ2-7	ASSLGGLAAYEQY
TRBV28	12	TRBJ2-5	ASNPRGARVTQY
TRBV2	11	TRBJ1-2	ASSEKSGYGYT
TRBV5-5	12	TRBJ2-7	ASTSSVISYEQY
TRBV28	13	TRBJ2-5	ASSFLDRVQETQY
TRBV7-2	13	TRBJ2-3	ASSYGLARTDTQY
TRBV7-2	14	TRBJ2-3	ASSPVTGEFTDTQY
TRBV2	14	TRBJ2-6	ASRQAVLAGANVLT
TRBV5-5	12	TRBJ2-3	ASSFRPTTDTQY
TRBV5-1	15	TRBJ2-1	ASSLDEASGRRNEQF
TRBV28	12	TRBJ1-3	ARYSDRAGNTIY
TRBV6-5	11	TRBJ1-1	ASSYSISTEAF
TRBV6-5	12	TRBJ2-5	ASSYSASRETQY
TRBV2	13	TRBJ2-1	ASSLQGARGNEQF
TRBV5-1	12	TRBJ2-2	ASSATGDTGELF
TRBV28	12	TRBJ2-7	ASTLTGGAYEQY
TRBV28	14	TRBJ1-3	ASSLDEGGDGNTIY
TRBV11-2	12	TRBJ2-2	ASSMGLITGELF
TRBV2	13	TRBJ2-5	ASSSLGGSQETQY
TRBV15	14	TRBJ2-1	ATSRDLAGGMNEQF
TRBV30	10	TRBJ2-3	ASDTGVDTQY